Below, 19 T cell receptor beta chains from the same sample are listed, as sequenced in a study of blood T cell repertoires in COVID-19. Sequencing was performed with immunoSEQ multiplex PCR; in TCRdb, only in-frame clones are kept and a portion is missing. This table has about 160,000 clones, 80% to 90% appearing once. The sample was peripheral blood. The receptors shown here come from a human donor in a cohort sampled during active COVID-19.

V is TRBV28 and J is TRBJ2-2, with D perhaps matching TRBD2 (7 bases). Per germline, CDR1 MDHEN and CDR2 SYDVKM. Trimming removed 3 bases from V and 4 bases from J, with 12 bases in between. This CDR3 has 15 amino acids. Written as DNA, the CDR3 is TGTGCCAGCAGTTTGGGGGGGCAAGTCACCGGGGAGCTGTTTTTT. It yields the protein CASSLGGQVTGELFF.

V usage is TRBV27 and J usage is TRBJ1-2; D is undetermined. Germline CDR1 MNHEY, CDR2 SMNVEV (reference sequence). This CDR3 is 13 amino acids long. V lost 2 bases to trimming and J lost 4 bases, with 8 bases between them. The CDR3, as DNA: TGTGCCAGCAGTTTAGATAGAATCTATGGCTACACCTTC. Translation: CASSLDRIYGYTF.

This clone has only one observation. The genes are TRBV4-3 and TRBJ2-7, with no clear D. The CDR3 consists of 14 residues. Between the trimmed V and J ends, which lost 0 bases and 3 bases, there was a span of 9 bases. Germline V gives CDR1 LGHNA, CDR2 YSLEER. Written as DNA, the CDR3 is TGCGCCAGCAGCCAAGACCTGAACGGCTACGAGCAGTACTTC. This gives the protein CASSQDLNGYEQYF.

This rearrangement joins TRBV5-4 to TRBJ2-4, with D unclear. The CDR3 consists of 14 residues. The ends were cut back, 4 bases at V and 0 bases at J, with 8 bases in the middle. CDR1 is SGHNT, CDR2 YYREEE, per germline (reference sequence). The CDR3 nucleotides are TGTGCCAGCAGCCTAGATCTAGCCAAAAACATTCAGTACTTC. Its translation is CASSLDLAKNIQYF.

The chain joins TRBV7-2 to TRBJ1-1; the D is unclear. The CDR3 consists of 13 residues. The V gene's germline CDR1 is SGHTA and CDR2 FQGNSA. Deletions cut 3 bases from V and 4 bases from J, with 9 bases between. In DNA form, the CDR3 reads TGTGCCAGCAGCTTGCCCCGCGGCACTGAAGCTTTCTTT. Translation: CASSLPRGTEAFF.

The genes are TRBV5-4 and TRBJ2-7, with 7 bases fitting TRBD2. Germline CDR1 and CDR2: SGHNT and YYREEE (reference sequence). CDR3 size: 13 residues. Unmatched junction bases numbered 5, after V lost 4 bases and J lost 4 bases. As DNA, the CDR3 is TGTGCCAGCAGCGGTGTCGGGAGGTACGAGCAGTACTTC. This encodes CASSGVGRYEQYF. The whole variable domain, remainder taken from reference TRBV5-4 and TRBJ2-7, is ETGVTQSPTHLIKTRGQQVTLRCSSQSGHNTVSWYQQALGQGPQFIFQYYREEENGRGNFPPRFSGLQFPNYSSELNVNALELDDSALYLCASSGVGRYEQYFGPGTRLTVT.

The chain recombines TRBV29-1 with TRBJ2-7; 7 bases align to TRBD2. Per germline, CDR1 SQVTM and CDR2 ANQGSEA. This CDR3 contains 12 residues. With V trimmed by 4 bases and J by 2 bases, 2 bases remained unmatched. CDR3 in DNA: TGCAGCGTTGGGGGAGGGACCTACGAGCAGTACTTC. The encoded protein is CSVGGGTYEQYF.

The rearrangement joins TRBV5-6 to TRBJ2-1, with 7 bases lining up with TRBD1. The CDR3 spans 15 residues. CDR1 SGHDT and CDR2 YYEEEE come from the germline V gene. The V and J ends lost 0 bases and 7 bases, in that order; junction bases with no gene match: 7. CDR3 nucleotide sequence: TGTGCCAGCAGCTTGGTAAACAGGGGTGGGAATGAGCAGTTCTTC. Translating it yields CASSLVNRGGNEQFF.

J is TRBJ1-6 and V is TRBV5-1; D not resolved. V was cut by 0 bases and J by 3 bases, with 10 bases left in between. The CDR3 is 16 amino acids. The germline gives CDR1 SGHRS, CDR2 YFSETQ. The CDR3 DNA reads TGCGCCAGCAGCTTGGGCCCCGGAGGCTATAATTCACCCCTCCACTTT. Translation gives CASSLGPGGYNSPLHF.

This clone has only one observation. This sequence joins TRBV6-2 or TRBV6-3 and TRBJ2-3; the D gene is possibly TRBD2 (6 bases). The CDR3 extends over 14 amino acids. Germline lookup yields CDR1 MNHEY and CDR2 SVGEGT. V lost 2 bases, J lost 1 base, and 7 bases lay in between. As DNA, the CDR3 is TGTGCCAGCAGTTACAAGCGGGGCACAGATACGCAGTATTTT. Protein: CASSYKRGTDTQYF.

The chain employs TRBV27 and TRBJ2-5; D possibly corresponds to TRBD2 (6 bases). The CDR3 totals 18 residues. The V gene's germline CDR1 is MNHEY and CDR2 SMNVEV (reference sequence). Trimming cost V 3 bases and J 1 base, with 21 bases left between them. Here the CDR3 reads CASSFEGTGAPLQETQYF. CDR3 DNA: TGTGCCAGCAGTTTCGAAGGGACGGGAGCGCCCCTCCAAGAGACCCAGTACTTC.

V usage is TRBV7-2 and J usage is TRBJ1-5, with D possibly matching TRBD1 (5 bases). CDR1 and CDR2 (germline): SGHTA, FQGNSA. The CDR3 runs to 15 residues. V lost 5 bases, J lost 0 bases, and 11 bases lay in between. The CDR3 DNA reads TGTGCCAGCAGCGGAGGGGTGGGTAGCAATCAGCCCCAGCATTTT. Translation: CASSGGVGSNQPQHF.

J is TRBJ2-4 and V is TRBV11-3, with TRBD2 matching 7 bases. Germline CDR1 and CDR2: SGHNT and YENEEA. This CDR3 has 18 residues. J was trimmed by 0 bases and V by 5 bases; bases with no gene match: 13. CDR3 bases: TGTGCCAGCAGCCCTGGGAGGGGCAATTCCCTAGCCAAAAACATTCAGTACTTC. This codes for CASSPGRGNSLAKNIQYF.

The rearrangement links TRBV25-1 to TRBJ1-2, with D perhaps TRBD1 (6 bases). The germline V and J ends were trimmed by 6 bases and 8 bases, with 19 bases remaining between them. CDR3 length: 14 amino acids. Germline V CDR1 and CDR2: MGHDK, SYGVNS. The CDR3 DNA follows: TGTGCCAGCAGGGGCCAAGGGGGAACTCTCGGCTACACCTTC. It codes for CASRGQGGTLGYTF.

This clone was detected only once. As DNA, the CDR3 is TGTGCCAGCGGCAGATCAGAGACCCAGTACTTC. The encoded protein is CASGRSETQYF. The V gene is TRBV28, the J gene TRBJ2-5; D call uncertain. CDR3 size: 11 residues. V gave up 8 bases and J gave up 4 bases, with 8 bases separating them. CDR1 is MDHEN and CDR2 is SYDVKM in the germline V gene.

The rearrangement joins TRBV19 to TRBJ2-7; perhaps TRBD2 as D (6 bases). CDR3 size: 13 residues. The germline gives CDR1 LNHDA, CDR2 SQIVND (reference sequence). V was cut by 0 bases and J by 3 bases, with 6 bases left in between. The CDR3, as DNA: TGTGCCAGTAGTATAGAGGGGGGCTACGAGCAGTACTTC. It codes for CASSIEGGYEQYF. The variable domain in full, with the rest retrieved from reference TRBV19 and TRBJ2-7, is DGGITQSPKYLFRKEGQNVTLSCEQNLNHDAMYWYRQDPGQGLRLIYYSQIVNDFQKGDIAEGYSVSREKKESFPLTVTSAQKNPTAFYLCASSIEGGYEQYFGPGTRLTVT.

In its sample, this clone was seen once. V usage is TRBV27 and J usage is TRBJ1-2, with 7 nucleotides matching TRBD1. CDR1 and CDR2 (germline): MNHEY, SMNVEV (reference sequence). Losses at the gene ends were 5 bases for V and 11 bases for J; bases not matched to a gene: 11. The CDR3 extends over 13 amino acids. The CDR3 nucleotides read TGTGCCAGCAGTCTAACTGGGACAGAAACTTACACCTTC. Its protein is CASSLTGTETYTF.

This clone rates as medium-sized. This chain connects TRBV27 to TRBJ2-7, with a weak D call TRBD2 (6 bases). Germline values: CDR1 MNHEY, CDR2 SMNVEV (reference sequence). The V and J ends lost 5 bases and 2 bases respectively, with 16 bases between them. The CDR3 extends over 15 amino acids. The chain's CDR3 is CASSTNRERAYEQYF. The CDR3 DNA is TGTGCCAGCAGTACGAACCGGGAGCGGGCCTACGAGCAGTACTTC.

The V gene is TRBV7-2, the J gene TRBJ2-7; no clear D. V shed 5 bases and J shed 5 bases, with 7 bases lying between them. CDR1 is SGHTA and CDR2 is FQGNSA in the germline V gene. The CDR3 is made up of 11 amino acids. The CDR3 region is CASSPRDEQYF. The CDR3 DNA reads TGTGCCAGCAGCCCGAGAGACGAGCAGTACTTC. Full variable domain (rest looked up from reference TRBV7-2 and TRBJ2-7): GAGVSQSPSNKVTEKGKDVELRCDPISGHTALYWYRQSLGQGLEFLIYFQGNSAPDKSGLPSDRFSAERTGGSVSTLTIQRTQQEDSAVYLCASSPRDEQYFGPGTRLTVT.